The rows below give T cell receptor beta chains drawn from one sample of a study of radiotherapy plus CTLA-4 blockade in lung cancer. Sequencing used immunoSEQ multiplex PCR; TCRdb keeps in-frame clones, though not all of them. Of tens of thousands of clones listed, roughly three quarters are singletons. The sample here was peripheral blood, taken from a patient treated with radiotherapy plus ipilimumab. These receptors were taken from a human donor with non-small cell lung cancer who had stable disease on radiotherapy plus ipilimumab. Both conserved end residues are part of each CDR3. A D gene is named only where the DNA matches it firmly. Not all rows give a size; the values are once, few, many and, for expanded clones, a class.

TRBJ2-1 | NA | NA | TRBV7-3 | CASSPMVGLALQGGHNEQFF | TGTGCCAGCAGCCCAATGGTAGGGCTAGCCCTACAGGGGGGGCACAATGAGCAGTTCTTC
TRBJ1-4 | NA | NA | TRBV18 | CASSPETPATNEKLFF | TGTGCCAGCTCACCAGAGACGCCTGCAACTAATGAAAAACTGTTTTTT
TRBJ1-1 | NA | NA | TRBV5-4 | CASSRPGLNTEAFF | TGTGCCAGCAGCCGCCCGGGCTTGAACACTGAAGCTTTCTTT
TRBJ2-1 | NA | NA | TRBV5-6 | CASSPTSMYNEQFF | TGTGCCAGCAGCCCCACGTCGATGTACAATGAGCAGTTCTTC
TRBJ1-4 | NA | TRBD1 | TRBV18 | CASSPGQGPNEKLFF | TGTGCCAGCTCACCAGGACAGGGACCTAATGAAAAACTGTTTTTT
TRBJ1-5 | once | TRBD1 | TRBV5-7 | CASSAGTGDSNQPQHF | TGTGCCAGCAGCGCAGGGACAGGGGATAGCAATCAGCCCCAGCATTTT
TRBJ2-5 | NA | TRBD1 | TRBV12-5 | CASGSGTGADANEETQYF | TGTGCTAGTGGTTCCGGGACAGGGGCTGACGCCAACGAAGAGACCCAGTACTTC
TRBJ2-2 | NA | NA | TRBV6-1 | CASSTRQDTGELFF | TGTGCCAGCAGTACCAGACAGGACACCGGGGAGCTGTTTTTT
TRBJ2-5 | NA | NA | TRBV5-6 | CASSLTLGSQETQYF | TGTGCCAGCAGCTTGACATTGGGCAGTCAAGAGACCCAGTACTTC
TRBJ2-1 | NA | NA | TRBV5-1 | CASSLVLDNEQFF | TGCGCCAGCAGCTTGGTTTTAGACAATGAGCAGTTCTTC
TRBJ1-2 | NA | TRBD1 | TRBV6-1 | CASSEGLGTGGRYGYTF | TGTGCCAGCAGTGAAGGTCTTGGTACAGGGGGCAGGTATGGCTACACCTTC